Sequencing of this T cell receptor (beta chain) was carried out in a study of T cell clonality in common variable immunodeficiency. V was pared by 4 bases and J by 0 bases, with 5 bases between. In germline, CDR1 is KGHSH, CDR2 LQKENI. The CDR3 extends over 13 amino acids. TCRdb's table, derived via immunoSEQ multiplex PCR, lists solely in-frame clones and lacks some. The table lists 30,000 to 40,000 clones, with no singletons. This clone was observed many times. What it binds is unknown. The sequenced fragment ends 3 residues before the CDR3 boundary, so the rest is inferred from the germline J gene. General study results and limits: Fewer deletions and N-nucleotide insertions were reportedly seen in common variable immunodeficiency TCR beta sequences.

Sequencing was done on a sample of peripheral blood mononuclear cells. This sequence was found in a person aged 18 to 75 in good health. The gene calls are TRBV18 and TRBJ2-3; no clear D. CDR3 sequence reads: CASSLGSTDTQYF. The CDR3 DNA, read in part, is TGTGCCAGCTCACTCGGGAGCACAGATACG.